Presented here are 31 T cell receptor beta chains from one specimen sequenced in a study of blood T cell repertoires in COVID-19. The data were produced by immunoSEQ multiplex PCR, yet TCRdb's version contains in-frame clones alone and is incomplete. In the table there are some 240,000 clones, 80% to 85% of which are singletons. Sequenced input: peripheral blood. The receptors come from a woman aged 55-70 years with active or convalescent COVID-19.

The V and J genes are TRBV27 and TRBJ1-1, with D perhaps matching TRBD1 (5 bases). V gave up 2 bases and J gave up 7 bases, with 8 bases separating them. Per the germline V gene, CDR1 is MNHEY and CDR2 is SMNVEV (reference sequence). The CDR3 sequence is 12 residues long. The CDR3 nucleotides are TGTGCCAGCAGTTTAGAGACAGTTGAAGCTTTCTTT. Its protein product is CASSLETVEAFF.

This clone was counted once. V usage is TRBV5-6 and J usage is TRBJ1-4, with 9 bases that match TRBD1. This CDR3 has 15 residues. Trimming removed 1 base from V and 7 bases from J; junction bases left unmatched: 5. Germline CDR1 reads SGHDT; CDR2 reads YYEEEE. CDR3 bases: TGTGCCAGCAGCTTGCAGGGGGACAGGGTTGAAAAACTGTTTTTT. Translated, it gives CASSLQGDRVEKLFF.

The CDR3 region has the DNA TGTGCCAGCAGCTTGGATTTTGCGGAGTGGAATGAAAAACTGTTTTTT. It specifies CASSLDFAEWNEKLFF. This sequence joins TRBV5-5 and TRBJ1-4; D unclear. The CDR3 length is 16 residues. V was pared by 0 bases and J by 5 bases, with 14 bases between. In germline, CDR1 is SGHKS, CDR2 YYEKEE (reference sequence).

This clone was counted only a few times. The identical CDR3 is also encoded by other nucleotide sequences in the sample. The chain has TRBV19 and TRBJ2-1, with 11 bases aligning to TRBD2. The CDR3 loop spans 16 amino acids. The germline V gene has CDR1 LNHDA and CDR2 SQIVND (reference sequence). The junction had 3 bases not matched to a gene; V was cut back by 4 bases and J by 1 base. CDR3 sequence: CASSTLAGGSYNEQFF. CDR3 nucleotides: TGTGCCAGTAGTACTCTAGCGGGGGGTTCCTACAATGAGCAGTTCTTC.

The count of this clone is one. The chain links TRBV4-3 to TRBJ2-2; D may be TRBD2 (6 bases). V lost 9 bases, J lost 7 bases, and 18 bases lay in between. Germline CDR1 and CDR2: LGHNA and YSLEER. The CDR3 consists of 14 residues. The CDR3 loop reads CASRRTNGGGELFF. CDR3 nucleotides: TGCGCCAGTAGGCGGACTAATGGAGGCGGGGAGCTGTTTTTT.

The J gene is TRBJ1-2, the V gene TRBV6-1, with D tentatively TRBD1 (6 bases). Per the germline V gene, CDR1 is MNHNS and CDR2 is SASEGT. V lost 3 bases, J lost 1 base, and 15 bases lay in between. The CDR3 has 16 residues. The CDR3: CASSEVVTDSNYGYTF. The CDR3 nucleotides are TGTGCCAGCAGTGAGGTGGTTACGGACAGTAACTATGGCTACACCTTC.

CDR3 sequence: CASSPQGDAGELFF. The CDR3 nucleotides are TGCGCCAGCAGCCCCCAGGGGGACGCCGGGGAGCTGTTTTTT. The rearrangement joins TRBV4-3 to TRBJ2-2; 7 bases agree with TRBD1. V trimming: 4 bases; J trimming: 6 bases; junction bases outside the gene matches: 5. The CDR3 contains 14 residues. Per germline, CDR1 LGHNA and CDR2 YSLEER.

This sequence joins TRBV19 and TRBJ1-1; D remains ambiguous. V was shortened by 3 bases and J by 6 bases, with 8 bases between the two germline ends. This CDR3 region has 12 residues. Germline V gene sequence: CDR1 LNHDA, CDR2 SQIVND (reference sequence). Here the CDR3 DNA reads TGTGCCAGTAGTATGGGCATTTCTGAAGCTTTCTTT. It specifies CASSMGISEAFF. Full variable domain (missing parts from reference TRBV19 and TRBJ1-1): DGGITQSPKYLFRKEGQNVTLSCEQNLNHDAMYWYRQDPGQGLRLIYYSQIVNDFQKGDIAEGYSVSREKKESFPLTVTSAQKNPTAFYLCASSMGISEAFFGQGTRLTVV.

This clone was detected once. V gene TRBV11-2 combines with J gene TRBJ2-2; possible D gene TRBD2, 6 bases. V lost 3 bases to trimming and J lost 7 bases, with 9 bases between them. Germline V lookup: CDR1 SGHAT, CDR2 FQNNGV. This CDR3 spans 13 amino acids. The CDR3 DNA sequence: TGTGCCAGCAGCTTGGGGGGATACGGGGAGCTGTTTTTT. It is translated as CASSLGGYGELFF.

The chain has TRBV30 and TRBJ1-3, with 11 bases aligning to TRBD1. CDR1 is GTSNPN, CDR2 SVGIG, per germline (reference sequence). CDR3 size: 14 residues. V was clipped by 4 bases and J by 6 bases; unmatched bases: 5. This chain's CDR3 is CAWIPGQGANTIYF. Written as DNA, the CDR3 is TGTGCCTGGATACCTGGACAGGGGGCAAACACCATATATTTT.

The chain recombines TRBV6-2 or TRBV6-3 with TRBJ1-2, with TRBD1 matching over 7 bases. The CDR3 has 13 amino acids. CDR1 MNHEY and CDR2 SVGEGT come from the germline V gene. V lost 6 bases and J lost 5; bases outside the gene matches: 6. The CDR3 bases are TGTGCCAGCAGCTCCCCACAGGGGTATGGCTACACCTTC. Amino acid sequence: CASSSPQGYGYTF.

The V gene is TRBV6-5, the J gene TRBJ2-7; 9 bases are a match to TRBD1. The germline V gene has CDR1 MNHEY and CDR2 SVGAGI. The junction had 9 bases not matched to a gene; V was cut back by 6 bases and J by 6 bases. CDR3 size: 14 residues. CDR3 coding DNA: TGTGCCAGCAGCTCCGGACAGGGGCACGGCGAGCAGTACTTC. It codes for CASSSGQGHGEQYF.

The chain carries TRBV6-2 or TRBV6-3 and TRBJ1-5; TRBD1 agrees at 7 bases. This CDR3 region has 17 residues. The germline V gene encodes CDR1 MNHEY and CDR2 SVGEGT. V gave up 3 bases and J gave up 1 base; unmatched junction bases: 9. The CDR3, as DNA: TGTGCCAGCAGTTATCCCCGGGGACAGCCCAGCAATCAGCCCCAGCATTTT. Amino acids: CASSYPRGQPSNQPQHF.

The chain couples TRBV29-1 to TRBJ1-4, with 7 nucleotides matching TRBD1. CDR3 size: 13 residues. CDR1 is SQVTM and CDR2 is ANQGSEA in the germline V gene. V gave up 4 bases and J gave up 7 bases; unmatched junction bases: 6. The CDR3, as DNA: TGCAGCGTTGCCAGGGGGTGGGGTGAAAAACTGTTTTTT. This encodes CSVARGWGEKLFF.

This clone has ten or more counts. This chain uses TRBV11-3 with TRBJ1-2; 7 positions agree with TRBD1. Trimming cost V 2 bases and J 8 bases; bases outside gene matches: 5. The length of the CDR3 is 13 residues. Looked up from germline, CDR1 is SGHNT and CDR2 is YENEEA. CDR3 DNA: TGTGCCAGCAGCTTATCAGGGGGGATAGGCTACACCTTC. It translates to CASSLSGGIGYTF.

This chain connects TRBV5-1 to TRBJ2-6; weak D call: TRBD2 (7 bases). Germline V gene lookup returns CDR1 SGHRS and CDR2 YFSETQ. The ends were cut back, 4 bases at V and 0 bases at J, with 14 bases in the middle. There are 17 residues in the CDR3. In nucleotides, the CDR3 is TGCGCCAGCAGCCCAACCGCGGGGGCCTCTGGGGCCAACGTCCTGACTTTC. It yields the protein CASSPTAGASGANVLTF.

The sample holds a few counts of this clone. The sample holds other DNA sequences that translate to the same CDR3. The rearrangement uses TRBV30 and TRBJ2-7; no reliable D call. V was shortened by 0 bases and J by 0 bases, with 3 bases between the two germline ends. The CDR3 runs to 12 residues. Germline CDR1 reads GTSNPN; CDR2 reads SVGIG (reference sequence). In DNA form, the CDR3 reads TGTGCCTGGAGTGTTAGCTCCTACGAGCAGTACTTC. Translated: CAWSVSSYEQYF.

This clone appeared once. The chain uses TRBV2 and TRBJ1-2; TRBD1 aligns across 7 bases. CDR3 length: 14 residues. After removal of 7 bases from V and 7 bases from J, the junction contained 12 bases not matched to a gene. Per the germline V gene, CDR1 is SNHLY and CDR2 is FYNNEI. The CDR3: CASTPRTGAGGYTF. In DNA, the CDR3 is TGTGCCAGCACACCTCGAACAGGGGCGGGTGGCTACACCTTC.

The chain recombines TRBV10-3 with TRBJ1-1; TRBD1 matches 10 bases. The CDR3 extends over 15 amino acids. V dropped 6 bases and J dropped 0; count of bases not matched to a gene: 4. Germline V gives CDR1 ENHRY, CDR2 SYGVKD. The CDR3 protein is CAIRPGQGMNTEAFF. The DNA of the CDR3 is TGTGCCATCAGGCCGGGACAGGGGATGAACACTGAAGCTTTCTTT.

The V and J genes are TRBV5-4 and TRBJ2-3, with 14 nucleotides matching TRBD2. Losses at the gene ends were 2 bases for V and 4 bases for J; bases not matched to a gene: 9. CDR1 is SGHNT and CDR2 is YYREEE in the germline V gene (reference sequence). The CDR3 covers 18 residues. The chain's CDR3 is CASSLPTSGGAGPDTQYF. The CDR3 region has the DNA TGTGCCAGCAGCTTACCGACTAGCGGGGGGGCGGGCCCAGATACGCAGTATTTT.

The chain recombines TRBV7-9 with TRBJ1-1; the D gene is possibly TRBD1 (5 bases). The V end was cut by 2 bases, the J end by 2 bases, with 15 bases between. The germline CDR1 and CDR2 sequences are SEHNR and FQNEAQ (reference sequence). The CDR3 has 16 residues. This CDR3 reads CASSLRGARDNTEAFF. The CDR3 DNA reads TGTGCCAGCAGCTTACGCGGGGCCAGGGATAACACTGAAGCTTTCTTT.

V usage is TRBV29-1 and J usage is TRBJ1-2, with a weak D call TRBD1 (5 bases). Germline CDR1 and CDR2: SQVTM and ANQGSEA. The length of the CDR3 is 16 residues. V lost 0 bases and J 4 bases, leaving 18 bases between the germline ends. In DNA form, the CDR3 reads TGCAGCGTTGAAGATCTTTTGAGGGTCGGGGGCTATGGCTACACCTTC. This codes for CSVEDLLRVGGYGYTF.

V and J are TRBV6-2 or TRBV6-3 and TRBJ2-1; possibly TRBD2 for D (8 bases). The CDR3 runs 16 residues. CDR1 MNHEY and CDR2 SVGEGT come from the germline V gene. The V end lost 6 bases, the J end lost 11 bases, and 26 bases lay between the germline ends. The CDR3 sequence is CASSDPGGGVGRKQFF. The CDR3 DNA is TGTGCCAGCAGCGACCCGGGAGGGGGCGTGGGACGCAAGCAGTTCTTC.

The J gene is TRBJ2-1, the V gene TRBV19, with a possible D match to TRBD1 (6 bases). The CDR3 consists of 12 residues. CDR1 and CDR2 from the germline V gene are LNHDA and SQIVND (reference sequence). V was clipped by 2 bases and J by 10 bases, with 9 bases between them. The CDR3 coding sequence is TGTGCCAGTAGTATACGGCAGGGGGAGCAGTTCTTC. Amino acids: CASSIRQGEQFF. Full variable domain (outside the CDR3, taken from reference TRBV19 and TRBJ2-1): DGGITQSPKYLFRKEGQNVTLSCEQNLNHDAMYWYRQDPGQGLRLIYYSQIVNDFQKGDIAEGYSVSREKKESFPLTVTSAQKNPTAFYLCASSIRQGEQFFGPGTRLTVL.

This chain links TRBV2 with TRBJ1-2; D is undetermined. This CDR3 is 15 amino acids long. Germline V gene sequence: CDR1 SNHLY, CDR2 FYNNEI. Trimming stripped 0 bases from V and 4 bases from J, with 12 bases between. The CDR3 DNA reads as TGTGCCAGCAGTGAAGCCAGACAACAGCTCTATGGCTACACCTTC. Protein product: CASSEARQQLYGYTF.

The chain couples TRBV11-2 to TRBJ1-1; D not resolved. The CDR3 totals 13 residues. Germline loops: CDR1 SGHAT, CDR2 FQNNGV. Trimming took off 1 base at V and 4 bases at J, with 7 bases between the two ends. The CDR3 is CASSLGEGTEAFF. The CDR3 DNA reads TGTGCCAGCAGCTTAGGGGAGGGCACTGAAGCTTTCTTT.

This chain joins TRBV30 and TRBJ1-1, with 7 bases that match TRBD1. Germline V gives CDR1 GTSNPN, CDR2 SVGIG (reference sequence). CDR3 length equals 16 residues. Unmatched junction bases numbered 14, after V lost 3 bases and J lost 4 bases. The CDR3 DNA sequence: TGTGCCTGGAGGGCCGAGAGGGGGCGGCTGGTCACTGAAGCTTTCTTT. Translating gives CAWRAERGRLVTEAFF. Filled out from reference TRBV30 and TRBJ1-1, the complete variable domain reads SQTIHQWPATLVQPVGSPLSLECTVEGTSNPNLYWYRQAAGRGLQLLFYSVGIGQISSEVPQNLSASRPQDRQFILSSKKLLLSDSGFYLCAWRAERGRLVTEAFFGQGTRLTVV.

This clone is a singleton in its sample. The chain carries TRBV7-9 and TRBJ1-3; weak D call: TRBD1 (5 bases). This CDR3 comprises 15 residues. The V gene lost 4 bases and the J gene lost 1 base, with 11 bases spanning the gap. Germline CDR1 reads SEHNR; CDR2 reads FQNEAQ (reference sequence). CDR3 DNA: TGTGCCAGCAGCTCAACAGACAGATCTGGAAACACCATATATTTT. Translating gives CASSSTDRSGNTIYF.

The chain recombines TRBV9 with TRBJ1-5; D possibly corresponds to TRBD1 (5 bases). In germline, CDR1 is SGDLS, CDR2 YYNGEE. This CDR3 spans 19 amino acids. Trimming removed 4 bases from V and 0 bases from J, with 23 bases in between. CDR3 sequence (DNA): TGTGCCAGCAGCCCACGGAGGCCGCCGGGGGAATATAGCAATCAGCCCCAGCATTTT. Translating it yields CASSPRRPPGEYSNQPQHF.

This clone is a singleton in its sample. The CDR3 region has the DNA TGTGCCAGCAGCGATAGGGGCTTCACTAATGAAAAACTGTTTTTT. It encodes CASSDRGFTNEKLFF. The chain couples TRBV11-2 to TRBJ1-4; D might be TRBD1 (5 bases). The V and J ends lost 5 bases and 2 bases respectively, with 12 bases between them. Germline V CDR1 and CDR2: SGHAT, FQNNGV. The CDR3 contains 15 residues.

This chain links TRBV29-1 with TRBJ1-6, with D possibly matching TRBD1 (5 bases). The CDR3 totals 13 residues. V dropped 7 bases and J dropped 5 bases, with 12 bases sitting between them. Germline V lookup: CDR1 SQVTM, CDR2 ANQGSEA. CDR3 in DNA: TGCAGCGCCGGGGGGGTGGATAATTCACCCCTCCACTTT. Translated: CSAGGVDNSPLHF. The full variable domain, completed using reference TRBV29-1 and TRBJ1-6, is SAVISQKPSRDICQRGTSLTIQCQVDSQVTMMFWYRQQPGQSLTLIATANQGSEATYESGFVIDKFPISRPNLTFSTLTVSNMSPEDSSIYLCSAGGVDNSPLHFGNGTRLTVT.